The 25 T cell receptor beta chains listed next were all sequenced from one sample in a study of CD8 T cells in Susac syndrome. Reverse transcription of roughly 0.5 to 1 ug RNA was performed with random hexamers. A single record per CDR3 protein comes from TCRdb applying MiXCR to the immunoSEQ multiplex PCR reads. The sample yields 200,000 to 250,000 distinct CDR3 sequences, around 95% seen once. Input material: CD4+ T cells from PBMCs. Receptors were obtained from a human donor with multiple sclerosis.

The chain joins TRBV19 to TRBJ2-6, with 7 positions matching TRBD2. Trimming cost V 1 base and J 1 base; bases outside gene matches: 1. CDR3 length: 16 residues. CDR1 LNHDA and CDR2 SQIVND come from the germline V gene (reference sequence). The CDR3 protein is CASSIGGGSGANVLTF. The DNA of the CDR3 is TGTGCCAGTAGTATAGGGGGGGGGTCTGGGGCCAACGTCCTGACTTTC.

V and J are TRBV5-6 and TRBJ1-4; D possibly corresponds to TRBD1 (6 bases). The V gene lost 1 base and the J gene lost 8 bases, with 12 bases spanning the gap. This CDR3 is built from 14 residues. Germline V gene data show CDR1 as SGHDT and CDR2 as YYEEEE. DNA for the CDR3: TGTGCCAGCAGCTTGAACAGGGATGGGGAAAAACTGTTTTTT. Translated, it gives CASSLNRDGEKLFF.

The chain carries TRBV21-1 and TRBJ1-2; the table gives TRBD1 as D, unverified against the DNA. TRBV21-1 is a pseudogene locus. The CDR3 is made up of 14 amino acids. The CDR3 DNA reads as TGTGCCAGCAGCGCCCCCAGGGGCCCCTTGGACTACACCTTC. Its translation: CASSAPRGPLDYTF.

The chain has TRBV4-1 and TRBJ2-1; 8 nucleotides match TRBD2. V was pared by 3 bases and J by 7 bases, with 11 bases of the junction left unmatched. Germline CDR1 is MGHRA and CDR2 is YSYEKL. CDR3 length: 16 residues. CDR3 in amino acids: CASSQLGREVANEQFF. CDR3 DNA: TGCGCCAGCAGCCAGTTGGGGCGGGAGGTCGCGAATGAGCAGTTCTTC.

The chain combines TRBV7-9 with TRBJ2-5; 7 positions agree with TRBD2. The CDR3 runs 17 residues. J gave up 3 bases and V 0 bases, and 10 bases lay outside the gene matches. Germline V gene data show CDR1 as SEHNR and CDR2 as FQNEAQ (reference sequence). Here the CDR3 reads CASSLARLPLAEETQYF. CDR3 bases: TGTGCCAGCAGCTTAGCGCGTTTACCCCTAGCGGAAGAGACCCAGTACTTC.

The chain uses TRBV9 and TRBJ2-7, with D perhaps TRBD1 or TRBD2 (5 bases each). Per germline, CDR1 SGDLS and CDR2 YYNGEE. V was pared by 4 bases and J by 0 bases, with 17 bases between. The CDR3 has 16 amino acids. The DNA for the CDR3 is TGTGCCAGCAGCCCCCGGGGCACGACCAGCTCCTACGAGCAGTACTTC. Protein product: CASSPRGTTSSYEQYF.

The rearrangement links TRBV28 to TRBJ2-7, with D unclear. Germline-derived CDR1 and CDR2 are MDHEN and SYDVKM. The V end lost 3 bases, the J end lost 3 bases, and 3 bases lay between the germline ends. The CDR3 extends over 11 amino acids. CDR3 DNA sequence: TGTGCCAGCAGTTTGGGCTACGAGCAGTACGTC. This encodes CASSLGYEQYV.

The rearrangement links TRBV5-1 to TRBJ2-3; 7 bases are shared with TRBD2. Germline V gene sequence: CDR1 SGHRS, CDR2 YFSETQ. The CDR3 totals 14 residues. With 1 base clipped from V and 8 bases from J, the junction kept 7 bases outside the gene matches. CDR3 in amino acids: CASSLTSGAITQYF. The CDR3 nucleotides are TGCGCCAGCAGCTTGACGAGCGGGGCGATTACGCAGTATTTT.

This clonotype was seen once. V gene TRBV3-1 combines with J gene TRBJ2-5; no firm D call. Germline V gives CDR1 LGHDT, CDR2 YNNKEL (reference sequence). The CDR3 covers 14 residues. The V end was cut by 0 bases, the J end by 7 bases, with 12 bases between. The CDR3 DNA is TGTGCCAGCAGCCAAGACCTATCGGACGGGACCCAGTACTTC. This translates into CASSQDLSDGTQYF.

The gene calls are TRBV30 and TRBJ2-7, with D hard to call. Between the trimmed V and J ends, which lost 2 bases and 6 bases, there was a span of 14 bases. Germline V gives CDR1 GTSNPN, CDR2 SVGIG (reference sequence). This CDR3 comprises 13 residues. CDR3 protein: CAWSSVRRAEQYF. CDR3 sequence (DNA): TGTGCCTGGAGTAGTGTTCGTCGGGCCGAGCAGTACTTC.

This rearrangement joins TRBV6-2 or TRBV6-3 to TRBJ2-2; a possible D gene is TRBD1 (5 bases). The germline gives CDR1 MNHEY, CDR2 SVGEGT. The V end was cut by 2 bases, the J end by 9 bases, with 13 bases between. The CDR3 is 14 amino acids. Here the CDR3 reads CASSYPDSYRELFF. CDR3 nucleotide sequence: TGTGCCAGCAGTTACCCTGACAGCTACCGGGAGCTGTTTTTT.

The rearrangement joins TRBV5-1 to TRBJ2-1; TRBD1 or TRBD2 may be the D gene (5 bases each). This CDR3 spans 14 amino acids. Trimming removed 6 bases from V and 8 bases from J, with 18 bases in between. Germline-derived CDR1 and CDR2 are SGHRS and YFSETQ. In nucleotides, the CDR3 is TGCGCCAGCACAGGGACGCTCCCAGCCGATGAGCAGTTCTTC. Translating it yields CASTGTLPADEQFF.

This chain connects TRBV29-1 to TRBJ1-3; D uncertain. CDR1 is SQVTM, CDR2 ANQGSEA, per germline. The CDR3 has 14 residues. Trimming took 6 bases from V and 0 from J, leaving 12 bases between them. Here the CDR3 reads CSVGLGHSGNTIYF. For the CDR3, the DNA is TGCAGCGTCGGTCTAGGGCACTCTGGAAACACCATATATTTT.

The chain employs TRBV9 and TRBJ2-3; D not resolved. V was cut by 3 bases and J by 0 bases, with 8 bases left in between. Germline V gene data show CDR1 as SGDLS and CDR2 as YYNGEE. The CDR3 runs to 14 residues. CDR3 sequence: CASSAAASTDTQYF. The CDR3 DNA reads as TGTGCCAGCAGCGCGGCAGCTAGCACAGATACGCAGTATTTT.

The J gene is TRBJ1-5, the V gene TRBV12-3 or TRBV12-4, with D hard to call. V shed 6 bases and J shed 5 bases, with 8 bases lying between them. The length of the CDR3 is 12 residues. The CDR3 DNA reads as TGTGCCAGCAGCCCTGACCATCAGCCCCAGCATTTT. Residues: CASSPDHQPQHF.

V usage is TRBV5-6 and J usage is TRBJ1-2; 11 positions match TRBD1. This CDR3 spans 14 amino acids. Trimming removed 6 bases from V and 5 bases from J; junction bases left unmatched: 6. Germline assignment: CDR1 SGHDT and CDR2 YYEEEE. CDR3 sequence: CASNRRDRGYGYTF. The DNA of the CDR3 is TGTGCCAGCAACCGTCGGGACAGGGGGTATGGCTACACCTTC.

This chain uses TRBV20-1 with TRBJ2-7, with a tentative D call TRBD1 (5 bases). Per the germline V gene, CDR1 is DFQATT and CDR2 is SNEGSKA (reference sequence). The CDR3 loop spans 14 amino acids. V lost 3 bases to trimming and J lost 2 bases, with 14 bases between them. CDR3: CSARHGQRTYEQYF. CDR3 sequence (DNA): TGCAGTGCTAGGCACGGACAACGCACCTACGAGCAGTACTTC.

This clonotype was seen a few times. This chain links TRBV11-2 with TRBJ2-3, with TRBD2 matching over 8 bases. The CDR3 has 14 amino acids. CDR1 and CDR2 from the germline V gene are SGHAT and FQNNGV. Trimming removed 6 bases from V and 7 bases from J; junction bases left unmatched: 9. The CDR3, as DNA: TGTGCCAGCAGTACAGGACCGGGGGGGAATACGCAGTATTTT. Amino acid sequence: CASSTGPGGNTQYF.

To note about this clonotype: A single base separates this from a much larger clone, so it may be a read error. The genes are TRBV7-8 and TRBJ2-3, with D hard to call. CDR1 is SGHVS, CDR2 FQNEAQ, per germline. V was clipped by 2 bases and J by 0 bases, with 3 bases between them. This CDR3 spans 13 amino acids. The CDR3 is CASSLISTDTQYF. CDR3 sequence (DNA): TGTGCCAGCAGCTTAATAAGCACAGATACGCAGTATTTT.

The J gene is TRBJ2-4, the V gene TRBV20-1, with D hard to call. The CDR3 is 11 residues long. Germline V CDR1 and CDR2: DFQATT, SNEGSKA (reference sequence). V lost 1 base to trimming and J lost 10 bases, with 8 bases between them. DNA for the CDR3: TGCAGTGCTAGAGCGCCCCCGATTCAGTACTTC. As protein: CSARAPPIQYF.

The chain carries TRBV12-3 or TRBV12-4 and TRBJ2-3; the D is unclear. The V end lost 4 bases, the J end lost 0 bases, and 8 bases lay between the germline ends. The CDR3 consists of 14 residues. CDR3: CASSWKESTDTQYF. DNA for the CDR3: TGTGCCAGCAGTTGGAAGGAAAGCACAGATACGCAGTATTTT.

The V gene is TRBV19, the J gene TRBJ2-1; perhaps TRBD1 as D (5 bases). Trimming removed 3 bases from V and 0 bases from J, with 9 bases in between. The CDR3 consists of 15 residues. Per germline, CDR1 LNHDA and CDR2 SQIVND (reference sequence). DNA for the CDR3: TGTGCCAGTAGTATGGGGCGAAGCTCCTACAATGAGCAGTTCTTC. Protein product: CASSMGRSSYNEQFF.

The gene calls are TRBV19 and TRBJ2-3, with D unresolved. V lost 5 bases, J lost 6 bases, and 12 bases lay in between. CDR3 length: 13 amino acids. Germline lookup yields CDR1 LNHDA and CDR2 SQIVND (reference sequence). For the CDR3, the DNA is TGTGCCAGTAGTTACCTGACGGCCGATACGCAGTATTTT. The encoded protein is CASSYLTADTQYF.

The gene calls are TRBV6-5 and TRBJ2-7, with TRBD2 as a possible D gene (5 bases). Trimming took 0 bases from V and 0 from J, leaving 15 bases between them. Looked up from germline, CDR1 is MNHEY and CDR2 is SVGAGI. The CDR3 consists of 17 residues. The CDR3 DNA is TGTGCCAGCAGTTACTCGAACTTGCTAGCTGGCTCCTACGAGCAGTACGTC. Encoded protein: CASSYSNLLAGSYEQYV.

The chain combines TRBV5-1 with TRBJ2-3, with D possibly TRBD2 on 6 matching bases. Trimming cost V 4 bases and J 1 base, with 16 bases left between them. There are 16 residues in the CDR3. The V gene's germline CDR1 is SGHRS and CDR2 YFSETQ. CDR3: CASSPSAIAGTDTQYF. The CDR3 DNA sequence: TGCGCCAGCAGCCCATCGGCAATAGCGGGCACAGATACGCAGTATTTT.